This entry describes one T cell receptor beta chain. Its antigen is unidentified. This specimen comes from a study of T cells in localized non-small cell lung cancer. Repertoires were generated with immunoSEQ multiplex PCR, while TCRdb's copy carries only in-frame clones and drops some. The table has roughly 8,400 clones, under 95% seen once. V was cut by 0 bases and J by 7 bases, with 12 bases left in between. The V gene's germline CDR1 is SGHVS and CDR2 FQNEAQ. This CDR3 is built from 14 residues. Findings of the study overall: A median of roughly 52 of the top 100 tumor clones appeared in adjacent lung, which was paired and uninvolved. Because only a single region of the tumor was sequenced, heterogeneity remains possible. Longer overall survival associated with higher blood T cell density; shorter survival with higher adjacent-lung clonality. Exceeding tumor, uninvolved adjacent lung had the highest T cell clonality.

The clonotype originates from a male donor older than 55 with stage II lung adenocarcinoma. Source: peripheral blood mononuclear cells, taken before any cancer treatment. V usage is TRBV7-8 and J usage is TRBJ1-1; D perhaps matches TRBD1 (5 bases). CDR3 sequence reads: CASSLADTLGEAFF. CDR3 nucleotide sequence: TGTGCCAGCAGCTTAGCGGACACGTTGGGTGAAGCTTTCTTT.